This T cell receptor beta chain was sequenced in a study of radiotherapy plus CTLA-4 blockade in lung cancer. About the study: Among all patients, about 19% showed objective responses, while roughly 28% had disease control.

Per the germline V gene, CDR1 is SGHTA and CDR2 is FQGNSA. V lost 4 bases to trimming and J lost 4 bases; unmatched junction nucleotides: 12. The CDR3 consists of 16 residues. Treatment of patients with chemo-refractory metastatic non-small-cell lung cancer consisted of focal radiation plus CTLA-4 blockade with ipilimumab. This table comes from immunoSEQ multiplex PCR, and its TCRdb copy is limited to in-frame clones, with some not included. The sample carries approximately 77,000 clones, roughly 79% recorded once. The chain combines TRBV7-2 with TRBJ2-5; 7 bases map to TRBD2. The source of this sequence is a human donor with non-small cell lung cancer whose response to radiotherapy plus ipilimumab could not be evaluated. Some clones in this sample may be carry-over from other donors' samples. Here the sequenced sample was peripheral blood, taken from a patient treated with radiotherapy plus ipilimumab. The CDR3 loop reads CASSSQVGGGSETQYF. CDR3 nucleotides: TGTGCCAGCAGCTCCCAAGTTGGCGGGGGATCAGAGACCCAGTACTTC.